This is a list of T cell receptor beta chains from one sample in a study of blood T cell repertoires in COVID-19. Measured with immunoSEQ multiplex PCR; TCRdb has only the in-frame clones, and not every one. The sample includes about 52,000 clones, nearly 90% seen only once; the top ten take 7% to 9%. The sample comprised peripheral blood. The source of these receptors is a man older than 75 with active or convalescent COVID-19. Both conserved end residues are part of each CDR3. D genes are given only for firm matches. The size of a clone is reported for some rows only, either as once, few or many, or as a class for expanded clones.

d_gene: NA; v_gene: TRBV6-5; abundance: NA; j_gene: TRBJ1-1; CDR3aa: CASSYARGGVVAEAFF; CDR3nt: TGTGCCAGCAGTTACGCCCGGGGAGGGGTCGTCGCTGAAGCTTTCTTT
d_gene: NA; v_gene: TRBV3-1/TRBV3-2; abundance: NA; j_gene: TRBJ2-1; CDR3aa: CASSHLPEPEQFF; CDR3nt: TGTGCCAGCAGCCACCTTCCGGAGCCTGAGCAGTTCTTC
d_gene: TRBD1; v_gene: TRBV19; abundance: once; j_gene: TRBJ2-5; CDR3aa: CASSPGQGVRVQETQYF; CDR3nt: TGTGCCAGTAGTCCGGGACAGGGGGTTAGGGTGCAAGAGACCCAGTACTTC
d_gene: NA; v_gene: TRBV7-9; abundance: once; j_gene: TRBJ1-6; CDR3aa: CASSLEESPLHF; CDR3nt: TGTGCCAGCAGCTTAGAGGAGTCACCCCTCCACTTT
d_gene: TRBD1; v_gene: TRBV6-2/TRBV6-3; abundance: NA; j_gene: TRBJ2-7; CDR3aa: CASSSSGQGNEQYF; CDR3nt: TGTGCCAGCAGTTCGTCGGGACAGGGGAACGAGCAGTACTTC
d_gene: NA; v_gene: TRBV14; abundance: NA; j_gene: TRBJ1-2; CDR3aa: CASSLRGGPGGYTF; CDR3nt: TGTGCCAGCAGCTTGCGGGGCGGGCCAGGAGGCTACACCTTC
d_gene: NA; v_gene: TRBV28; abundance: NA; j_gene: TRBJ1-1; CDR3aa: CASSPNQESNTEAFF; CDR3nt: TGTGCCAGCAGTCCAAACCAGGAATCTAACACTGAAGCTTTCTTT
d_gene: NA; v_gene: TRBV4-2; abundance: NA; j_gene: TRBJ1-3; CDR3aa: CASSLMGGGSGNTIYF; CDR3nt: TGTGCCAGCAGCCTAATGGGGGGAGGCTCTGGAAACACCATATATTTT
d_gene: TRBD1; v_gene: TRBV5-1; abundance: NA; j_gene: TRBJ2-7; CDR3aa: CASSDGTGIYEQYF; CDR3nt: TGCGCCAGCAGCGACGGGACAGGGATCTACGAGCAGTACTTC
d_gene: TRBD1; v_gene: TRBV5-4; abundance: NA; j_gene: TRBJ2-1; CDR3aa: CASSLALTGGGYNEQFF; CDR3nt: TGTGCCAGCAGCTTGGCGCTGACAGGGGGGGGATACAATGAGCAGTTCTTC
d_gene: TRBD1; v_gene: TRBV7-2; abundance: once; j_gene: TRBJ2-2; CDR3aa: CASSYGQGVTGELFF; CDR3nt: TGTGCCAGCAGCTACGGACAGGGCGTGACCGGGGAGCTGTTTTTT
d_gene: NA; v_gene: TRBV7-3; abundance: NA; j_gene: TRBJ1-1; CDR3aa: CASSQARGAEAFF; CDR3nt: TGTGCCAGCAGCCAAGCCCGGGGGGCTGAAGCTTTCTTT
d_gene: TRBD1; v_gene: TRBV2; abundance: NA; j_gene: TRBJ1-3; CDR3aa: CASSGTGVGNTIYF; CDR3nt: TGTGCCAGCAGTGGGACAGGGGTCGGAAACACCATATATTTT
d_gene: TRBD2; v_gene: TRBV4-1; abundance: NA; j_gene: TRBJ2-5; CDR3aa: CAAGLAGGETQYF; CDR3nt: TGCGCCGCGGGACTAGCGGGGGGCGAGACCCAGTACTTC
d_gene: TRBD1; v_gene: TRBV7-9; abundance: few; j_gene: TRBJ1-2; CDR3aa: CASSPPQGVWGYTF; CDR3nt: TGTGCCAGCAGCCCTCCTCAGGGGGTCTGGGGCTACACCTTC
d_gene: NA; v_gene: TRBV28; abundance: NA; j_gene: TRBJ2-1; CDR3aa: CASSFYGTPNNEQFF; CDR3nt: TGTGCCAGCAGTTTTTACGGGACACCTAACAATGAGCAGTTCTTC
d_gene: NA; v_gene: TRBV28; abundance: NA; j_gene: TRBJ1-5; CDR3aa: CASRSGQSANQPQHF; CDR3nt: TGTGCCAGCAGGTCTGGGCAATCGGCCAATCAGCCCCAGCATTTT
d_gene: TRBD1; v_gene: TRBV28; abundance: NA; j_gene: TRBJ2-1; CDR3aa: CASSLPRQGIRLDYNEQFF; CDR3nt: TGTGCCAGCAGTTTACCTCGACAGGGGATTCGGCTCGACTACAATGAGCAGTTCTTC
d_gene: NA; v_gene: TRBV9; abundance: NA; j_gene: TRBJ2-7; CDR3aa: CASSVGGGIYYEQYF; CDR3nt: TGTGCCAGCAGCGTAGGAGGAGGTATCTACTACGAGCAGTACTTC
d_gene: NA; v_gene: TRBV7-9; abundance: NA; j_gene: TRBJ1-2; CDR3aa: CASSSQGYNPYGYTF; CDR3nt: TGTGCCAGCAGCTCACAGGGCTACAACCCCTATGGCTACACCTTC
d_gene: TRBD1; v_gene: TRBV10-3; abundance: NA; j_gene: TRBJ1-1; CDR3aa: CATNAGQGTEAFF; CDR3nt: TGTGCCACCAACGCGGGACAGGGGACTGAAGCTTTCTTT
d_gene: TRBD1; v_gene: TRBV7-8; abundance: NA; j_gene: TRBJ1-3; CDR3aa: CASSGRTGYGNTIYF; CDR3nt: TGTGCCAGCAGCGGACGGACAGGGTATGGAAACACCATATATTTT
d_gene: NA; v_gene: TRBV19; abundance: NA; j_gene: TRBJ2-1; CDR3aa: CASSPRPSWGPQFF; CDR3nt: TGTGCCAGTAGTCCCCGTCCCAGTTGGGGGCCCCAGTTCTTC
d_gene: TRBD1; v_gene: TRBV19; abundance: NA; j_gene: TRBJ1-2; CDR3aa: CASSIGRQGNGYTF; CDR3nt: TGTGCCAGTAGTATAGGGAGACAGGGAAATGGCTACACCTTC
d_gene: NA; v_gene: TRBV28; abundance: NA; j_gene: TRBJ2-3; CDR3aa: CASSLLSPGGTDTQYF; CDR3nt: TGTGCCAGCAGTTTATTAAGCCCAGGGGGCACAGATACGCAGTATTTT
d_gene: TRBD1; v_gene: TRBV19; abundance: NA; j_gene: TRBJ1-4; CDR3aa: CASSGQGREKLFF; CDR3nt: TGTGCCAGTTCGGGACAGGGACGTGAAAAACTGTTTTTT
d_gene: TRBD1; v_gene: TRBV15; abundance: few; j_gene: TRBJ1-5; CDR3aa: CATSREPGTAGRSNQPQHF; CDR3nt: TGTGCCACCAGCAGAGAACCGGGGACAGCCGGAAGGAGCAATCAGCCCCAGCATTTT
d_gene: TRBD1; v_gene: TRBV4-1; abundance: NA; j_gene: TRBJ1-4; CDR3aa: CASSQGDRGEKLFF; CDR3nt: TGCGCCAGCAGCCAAGGGGACAGGGGGGAAAAACTGTTTTTT
d_gene: NA; v_gene: TRBV29-1; abundance: NA; j_gene: TRBJ2-7; CDR3aa: CSVQDSTSYEQYF; CDR3nt: TGCAGCGTGCAGGACAGTACCTCCTACGAGCAGTACTTC
d_gene: TRBD2; v_gene: TRBV30; abundance: NA; j_gene: TRBJ2-3; CDR3aa: CAWGPGGEDTQYF; CDR3nt: TGTGCCTGGGGACCGGGGGGGGAAGATACGCAGTATTTT
d_gene: NA; v_gene: TRBV30; abundance: few; j_gene: TRBJ1-5; CDR3aa: CAWSVARESPQHF; CDR3nt: TGTGCCTGGAGTGTAGCTAGGGAGTCGCCCCAGCATTTT
d_gene: TRBD1; v_gene: TRBV9; abundance: NA; j_gene: TRBJ2-7; CDR3aa: CASSLQGPSYEQYF; CDR3nt: TGTGCCAGCAGCTTACAGGGGCCCTCCTACGAGCAGTACTTC
d_gene: TRBD2; v_gene: TRBV3-1/TRBV3-2; abundance: NA; j_gene: TRBJ2-3; CDR3aa: CASTLTGGDTDTQYF; CDR3nt: TGTGCCAGCACTCTAACGGGAGGCGACACAGATACGCAGTATTTT
d_gene: NA; v_gene: TRBV19; abundance: once; j_gene: TRBJ1-2; CDR3aa: CASSITGFFDGYTF; CDR3nt: TGTGCCAGTAGTATTACCGGGTTCTTCGATGGCTACACCTTC
d_gene: NA; v_gene: TRBV4-2; abundance: NA; j_gene: TRBJ1-1; CDR3aa: CASSPARAGFEAFF; CDR3nt: TGTGCCAGCAGCCCAGCCAGGGCAGGTTTTGAAGCTTTCTTT
d_gene: TRBD2; v_gene: TRBV11-3; abundance: few; j_gene: TRBJ2-5; CDR3aa: CASSLRSKRGGQETQYF; CDR3nt: TGTGCCAGCAGCTTAAGGTCAAAGCGGGGGGGCCAAGAGACCCAGTACTTC
d_gene: TRBD1; v_gene: TRBV11-2; abundance: NA; j_gene: TRBJ1-1; CDR3aa: CASSLVYRTGGRGTEAFF; CDR3nt: TGTGCCAGCAGCTTAGTTTACCGGACAGGGGGCCGAGGAACTGAAGCTTTCTTT
d_gene: NA; v_gene: TRBV5-6; abundance: NA; j_gene: TRBJ1-2; CDR3aa: CASSSGHLYGYTF; CDR3nt: TGTGCCAGCAGCTCGGGACATCTCTATGGCTACACCTTC
d_gene: TRBD2; v_gene: TRBV28; abundance: NA; j_gene: TRBJ2-4; CDR3aa: CASSPSGSIDKNIQYF; CDR3nt: TGTGCCAGCAGTCCCAGCGGGAGCATAGACAAAAACATTCAGTACTTC